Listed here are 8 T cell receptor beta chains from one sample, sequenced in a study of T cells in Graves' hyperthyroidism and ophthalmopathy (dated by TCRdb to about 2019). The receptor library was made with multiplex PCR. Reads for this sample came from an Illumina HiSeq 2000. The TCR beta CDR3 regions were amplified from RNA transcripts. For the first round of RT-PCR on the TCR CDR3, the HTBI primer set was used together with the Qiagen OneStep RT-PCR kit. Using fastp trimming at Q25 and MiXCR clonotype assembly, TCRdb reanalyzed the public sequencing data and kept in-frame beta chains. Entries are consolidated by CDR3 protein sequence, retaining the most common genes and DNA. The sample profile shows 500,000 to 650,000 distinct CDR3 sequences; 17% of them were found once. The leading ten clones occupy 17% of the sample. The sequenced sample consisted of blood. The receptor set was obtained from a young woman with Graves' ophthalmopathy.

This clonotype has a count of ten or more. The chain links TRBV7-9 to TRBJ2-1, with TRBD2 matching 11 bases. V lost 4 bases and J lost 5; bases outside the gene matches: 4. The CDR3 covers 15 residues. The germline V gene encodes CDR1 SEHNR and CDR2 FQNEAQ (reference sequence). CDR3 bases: TGTGCCAGCAGCTCTACTAGCGGGAGTGACAATGAGCAGTTCTTC. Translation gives CASSSTSGSDNEQFF.

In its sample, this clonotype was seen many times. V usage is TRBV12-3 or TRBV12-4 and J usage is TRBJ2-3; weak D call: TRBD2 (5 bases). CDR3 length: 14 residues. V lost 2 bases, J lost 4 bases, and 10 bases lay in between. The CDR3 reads CASSLIGIADTQYF. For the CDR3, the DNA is TGTGCCAGCAGTTTAATCGGGATCGCAGATACGCAGTATTTT.

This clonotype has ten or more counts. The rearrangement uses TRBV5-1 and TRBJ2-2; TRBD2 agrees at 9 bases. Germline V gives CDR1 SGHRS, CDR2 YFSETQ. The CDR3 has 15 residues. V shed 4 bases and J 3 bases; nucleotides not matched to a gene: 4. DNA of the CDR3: TGCGCCAGCAGCCGAAGACTAGCGGACACCGGGGAGCTGTTTTTT. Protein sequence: CASSRRLADTGELFF. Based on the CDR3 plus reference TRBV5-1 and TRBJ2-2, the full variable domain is KAGVTQTPRYLIKTRGQQVTLSCSPISGHRSVSWYQQTPGQGLQFLFEYFSETQRNKGNFPGRFSGRQFSNSRSEMNVSTLELGDSALYLCASSRRLADTGELFFGEGSRLTVL.

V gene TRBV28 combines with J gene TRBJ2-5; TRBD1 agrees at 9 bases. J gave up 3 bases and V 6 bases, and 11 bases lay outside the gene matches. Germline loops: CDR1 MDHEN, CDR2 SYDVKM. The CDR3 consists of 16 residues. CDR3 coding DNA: TGTGCCAGCAGCAAGCCTCGGGACAGGGTAGAAGAGACCCAGTACTTC. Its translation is CASSKPRDRVEETQYF. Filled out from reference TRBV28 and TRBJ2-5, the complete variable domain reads DVKVTQSSRYLVKRTGEKVFLECVQDMDHENMFWYRQDPGLGLRLIYFSYDVKMKEKGDIPEGYSVSREKKERFSLILESASTNQTSMYLCASSKPRDRVEETQYFGPGTRLLVL.

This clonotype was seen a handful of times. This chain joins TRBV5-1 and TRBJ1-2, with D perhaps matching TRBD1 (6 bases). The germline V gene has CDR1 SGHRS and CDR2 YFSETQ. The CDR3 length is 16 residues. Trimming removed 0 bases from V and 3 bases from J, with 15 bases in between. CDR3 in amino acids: CASSLGGQLGDYGYTF. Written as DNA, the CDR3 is TGCGCCAGCAGCTTGGGGGGGCAGCTGGGTGACTATGGCTACACCTTC.

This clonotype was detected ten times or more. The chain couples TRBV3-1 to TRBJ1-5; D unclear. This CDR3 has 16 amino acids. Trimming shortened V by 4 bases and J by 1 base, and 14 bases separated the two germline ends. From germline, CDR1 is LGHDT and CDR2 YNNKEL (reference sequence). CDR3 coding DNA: TGTGCCAGCAGCCCTATGCCGGTGTGGAGCAATCAGCCCCAGCATTTT. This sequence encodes CASSPMPVWSNQPQHF.

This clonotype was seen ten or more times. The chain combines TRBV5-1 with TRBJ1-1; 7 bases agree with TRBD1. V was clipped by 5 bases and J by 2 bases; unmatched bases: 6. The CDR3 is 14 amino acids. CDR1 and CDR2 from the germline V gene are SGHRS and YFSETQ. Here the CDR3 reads CASREGAGNTEAFF. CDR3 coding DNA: TGCGCCAGCAGAGAGGGGGCAGGAAACACTGAAGCTTTCTTT.

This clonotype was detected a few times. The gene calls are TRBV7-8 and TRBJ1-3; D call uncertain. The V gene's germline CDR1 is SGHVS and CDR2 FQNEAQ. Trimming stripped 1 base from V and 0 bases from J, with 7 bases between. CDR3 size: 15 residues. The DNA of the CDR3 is TGTGCCAGCAGCTTAGTTGTGAGCTCTGGAAACACCATATATTTT. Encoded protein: CASSLVVSSGNTIYF.